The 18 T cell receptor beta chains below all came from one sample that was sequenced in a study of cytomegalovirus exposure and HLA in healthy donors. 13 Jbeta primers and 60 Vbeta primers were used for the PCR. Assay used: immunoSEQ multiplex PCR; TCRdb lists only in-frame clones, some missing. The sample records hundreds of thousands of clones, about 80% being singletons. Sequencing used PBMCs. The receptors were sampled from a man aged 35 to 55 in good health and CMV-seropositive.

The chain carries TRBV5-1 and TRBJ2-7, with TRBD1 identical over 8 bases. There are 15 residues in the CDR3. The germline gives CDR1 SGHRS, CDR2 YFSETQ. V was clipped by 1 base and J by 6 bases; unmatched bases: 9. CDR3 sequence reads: CASSLMTGAEAEQYF. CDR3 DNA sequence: TGCGCCAGCAGCTTGATGACAGGGGCCGAGGCCGAGCAGTACTTC.

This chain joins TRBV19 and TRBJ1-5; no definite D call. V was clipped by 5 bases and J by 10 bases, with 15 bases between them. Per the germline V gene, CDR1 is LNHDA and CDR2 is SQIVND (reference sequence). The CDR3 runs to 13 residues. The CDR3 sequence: CASSGQVVEPQHF. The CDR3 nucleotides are TGTGCCAGTAGTGGGCAGGTGGTAGAACCCCAGCATTTT.

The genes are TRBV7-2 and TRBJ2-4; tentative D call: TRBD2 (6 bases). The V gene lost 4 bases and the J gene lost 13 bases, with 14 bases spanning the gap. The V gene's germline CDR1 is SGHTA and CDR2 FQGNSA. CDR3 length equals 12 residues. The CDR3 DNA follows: TGTGCCAGCAGCTCGGGAGACCGACCACAGTACTTC. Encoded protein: CASSSGDRPQYF.

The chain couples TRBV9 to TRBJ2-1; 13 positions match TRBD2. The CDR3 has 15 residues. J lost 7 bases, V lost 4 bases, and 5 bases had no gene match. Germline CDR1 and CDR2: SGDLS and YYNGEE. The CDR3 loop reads CASSPGLAGRNEQFF. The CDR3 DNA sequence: TGTGCCAGCAGCCCGGGACTAGCGGGACGGAATGAGCAGTTCTTC.

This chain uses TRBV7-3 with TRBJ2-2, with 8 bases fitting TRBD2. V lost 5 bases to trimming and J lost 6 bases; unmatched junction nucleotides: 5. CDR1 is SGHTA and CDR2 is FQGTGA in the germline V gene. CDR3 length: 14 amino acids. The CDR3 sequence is CASSNIAGPGELFF. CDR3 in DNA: TGTGCCAGCAGCAACATAGCGGGACCCGGGGAGCTGTTTTTT.

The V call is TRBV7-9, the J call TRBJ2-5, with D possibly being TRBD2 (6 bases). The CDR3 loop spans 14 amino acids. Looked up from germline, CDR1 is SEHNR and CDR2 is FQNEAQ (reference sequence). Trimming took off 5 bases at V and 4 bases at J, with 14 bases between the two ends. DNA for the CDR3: TGTGCCAGCAGCCGTCAGACTAGTGCAGAGACCCAGTACTTC. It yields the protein CASSRQTSAETQYF.

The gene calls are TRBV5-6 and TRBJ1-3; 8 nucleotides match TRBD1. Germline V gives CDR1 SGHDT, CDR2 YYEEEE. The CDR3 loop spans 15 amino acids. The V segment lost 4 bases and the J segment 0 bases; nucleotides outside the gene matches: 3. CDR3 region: CASSADRVSGNTIYF. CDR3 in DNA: TGTGCCAGCAGCGCGGACAGGGTCTCTGGAAACACCATATATTTT.

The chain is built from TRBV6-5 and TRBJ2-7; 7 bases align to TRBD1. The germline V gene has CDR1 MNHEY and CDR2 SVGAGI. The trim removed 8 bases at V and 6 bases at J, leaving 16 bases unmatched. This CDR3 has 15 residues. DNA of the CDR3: TGTGCCAGCCGTTTAAGTGCCCCGACAGGGATCGAGCAGTACTTC. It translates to CASRLSAPTGIEQYF.

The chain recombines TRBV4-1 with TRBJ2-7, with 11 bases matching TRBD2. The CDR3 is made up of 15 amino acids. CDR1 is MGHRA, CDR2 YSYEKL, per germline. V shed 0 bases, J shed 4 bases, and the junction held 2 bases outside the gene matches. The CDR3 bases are TGCGCCAGCAGCCAAGAGACTAGCGGGACTTACGAGCAGTACTTC. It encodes CASSQETSGTYEQYF.

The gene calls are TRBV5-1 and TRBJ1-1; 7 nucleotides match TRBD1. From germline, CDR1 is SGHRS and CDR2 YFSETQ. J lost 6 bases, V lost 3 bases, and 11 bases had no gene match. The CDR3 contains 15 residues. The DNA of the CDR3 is TGCGCCAGCAGCTATTCGGACAGGATGGCCCCTGAAGCTTTCTTT. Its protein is CASSYSDRMAPEAFF.

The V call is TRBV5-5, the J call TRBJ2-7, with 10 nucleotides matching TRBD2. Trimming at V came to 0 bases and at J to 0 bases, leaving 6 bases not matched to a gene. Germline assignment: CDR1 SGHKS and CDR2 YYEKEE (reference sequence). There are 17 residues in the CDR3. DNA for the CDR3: TGTGCCAGCAGCTTGGCAGGACTAGCGGACCGCTCCTACGAGCAGTACTTC. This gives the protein CASSLAGLADRSYEQYF.

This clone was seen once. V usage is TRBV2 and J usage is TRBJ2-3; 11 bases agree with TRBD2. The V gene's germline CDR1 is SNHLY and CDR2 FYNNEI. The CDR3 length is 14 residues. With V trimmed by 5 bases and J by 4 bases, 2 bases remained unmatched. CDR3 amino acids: CASSPGLAADTQYF. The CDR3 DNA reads TGTGCCAGCAGTCCGGGACTAGCGGCAGATACGCAGTATTTT.

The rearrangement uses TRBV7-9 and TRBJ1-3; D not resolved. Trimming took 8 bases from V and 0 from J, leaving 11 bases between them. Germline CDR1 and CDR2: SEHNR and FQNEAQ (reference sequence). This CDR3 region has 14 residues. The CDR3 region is CASSSTVSGNTIYF. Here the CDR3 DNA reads TGTGCCAGCTCCTCGACTGTCTCTGGAAACACCATATATTTT.

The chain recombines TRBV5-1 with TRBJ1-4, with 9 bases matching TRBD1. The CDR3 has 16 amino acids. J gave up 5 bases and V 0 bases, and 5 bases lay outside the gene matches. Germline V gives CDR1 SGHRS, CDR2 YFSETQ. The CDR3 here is CASSLGQGGANEKLFF. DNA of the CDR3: TGCGCCAGCAGCTTGGGACAGGGGGGAGCGAATGAAAAACTGTTTTTT.

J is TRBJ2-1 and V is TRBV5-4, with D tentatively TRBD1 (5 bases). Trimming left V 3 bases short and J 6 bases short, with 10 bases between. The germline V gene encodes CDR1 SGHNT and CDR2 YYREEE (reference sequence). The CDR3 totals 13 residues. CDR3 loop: CASSWTPINEQFF. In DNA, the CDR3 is TGTGCCAGCAGCTGGACACCTATCAATGAGCAGTTCTTC.

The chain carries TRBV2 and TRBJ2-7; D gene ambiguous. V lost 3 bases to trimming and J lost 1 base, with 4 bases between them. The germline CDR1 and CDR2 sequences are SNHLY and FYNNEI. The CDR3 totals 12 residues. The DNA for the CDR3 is TGTGCCAGCAGTGACTTATCCTACGAGCAGTACTTC. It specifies CASSDLSYEQYF.

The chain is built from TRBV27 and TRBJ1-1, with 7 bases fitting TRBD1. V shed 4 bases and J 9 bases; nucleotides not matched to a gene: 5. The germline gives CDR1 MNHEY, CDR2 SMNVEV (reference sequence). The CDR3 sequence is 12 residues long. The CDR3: CASSSTGLKAFF. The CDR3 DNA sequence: TGTGCCAGCAGTTCGACAGGGCTGAAAGCTTTCTTT.

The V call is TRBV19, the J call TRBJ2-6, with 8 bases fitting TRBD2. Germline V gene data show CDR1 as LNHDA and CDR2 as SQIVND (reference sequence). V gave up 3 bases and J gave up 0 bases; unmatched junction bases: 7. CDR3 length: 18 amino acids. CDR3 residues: CASSIREGPYSGANVLTF. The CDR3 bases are TGTGCCAGTAGTATTCGGGAGGGCCCGTACTCTGGGGCCAACGTCCTGACTTTC.